This record concerns one TCR beta chain sequence. The antigen is undetermined. Germline V gives CDR1 SNHLY, CDR2 FYNNEI. The CDR3 is made up of 16 amino acids. V lost 8 bases and J 1 base, leaving 20 bases between the germline ends. The sample comes from a study of cytomegalovirus exposure and HLA in healthy donors. Study results and limitations: The study put some 150 TCR beta chains on its list as cytomegalovirus-associated. Usually a TCR sequence was rare, but some public TCRs were found in many donors. According to a later analysis, TCR clusters from the first cohort tended to co-occur in the roughly 110 validation repertoires. Reportedly, cytomegalovirus status was diagnosed with high sensitivity and specificity.

Assay used: immunoSEQ multiplex PCR; TCRdb lists only in-frame clones, some missing. The table lists around 130,000 clones, around 85% of them singletons. The chain has TRBV2 and TRBJ2-5; maybe TRBD2 (6 bases). The receptor's source is a woman aged 30 to 39 in good health and CMV-seronegative. Material: PBMCs. Here the CDR3 reads CASRAGTGWSQETQYF. The CDR3, as DNA: TGTGCCAGCCGGGCGGGAACGGGGTGGAGCCAAGAGACCCAGTACTTC.